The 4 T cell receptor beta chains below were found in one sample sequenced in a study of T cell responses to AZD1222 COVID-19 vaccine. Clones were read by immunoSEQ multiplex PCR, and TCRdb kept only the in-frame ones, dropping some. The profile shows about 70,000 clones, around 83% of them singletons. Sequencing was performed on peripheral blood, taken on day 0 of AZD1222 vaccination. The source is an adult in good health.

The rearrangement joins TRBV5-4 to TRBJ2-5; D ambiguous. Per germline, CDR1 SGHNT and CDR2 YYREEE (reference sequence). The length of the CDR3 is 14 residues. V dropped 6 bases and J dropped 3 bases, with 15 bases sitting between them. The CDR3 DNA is TGTGCCAGCACTAATAGGAAGGGCGAAGAGACCCAGTACTTC. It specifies CASTNRKGEETQYF. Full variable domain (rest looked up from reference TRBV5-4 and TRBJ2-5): ETGVTQSPTHLIKTRGQQVTLRCSSQSGHNTVSWYQQALGQGPQFIFQYYREEENGRGNFPPRFSGLQFPNYSSELNVNALELDDSALYLCASTNRKGEETQYFGPGTRLLVL.

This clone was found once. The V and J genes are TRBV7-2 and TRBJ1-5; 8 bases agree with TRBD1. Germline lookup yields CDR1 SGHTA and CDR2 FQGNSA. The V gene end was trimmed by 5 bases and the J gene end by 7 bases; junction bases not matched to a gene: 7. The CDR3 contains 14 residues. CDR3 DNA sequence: TGTGCCAGCAGCCTAGACAGGGGCCGACAGCCCCAGCATTTT. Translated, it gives CASSLDRGRQPQHF.

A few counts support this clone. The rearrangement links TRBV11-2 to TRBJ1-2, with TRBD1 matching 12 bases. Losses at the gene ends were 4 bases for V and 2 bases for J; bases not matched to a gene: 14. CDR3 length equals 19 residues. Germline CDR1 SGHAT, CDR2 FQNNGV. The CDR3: CASSSLGGTGTGGNYGYTF. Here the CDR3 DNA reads TGTGCCAGCAGCTCCCTCGGAGGGACCGGGACAGGGGGCAACTATGGCTACACCTTC.

DNA of the CDR3: TGTGCCAGTAGAAGAGTTTCAACTAATGAAAAACTGTTTTTT. Translating it yields CASRRVSTNEKLFF. This sequence joins TRBV19 and TRBJ1-4, with D hard to call. The V and J ends lost 6 bases and 0 bases respectively, with 8 bases between them. The CDR3 runs 14 residues. Germline V CDR1 and CDR2: LNHDA, SQIVND (reference sequence).